This passage covers 19 T cell receptor beta chains from one sample sequenced in a study of T cell repertoires in cytomegalovirus infection. TCRdb reprocessed the reads via MiXCR and lists one record per CDR3 protein. The table has about 890,000 distinct CDR3 sequences, around 32% seen once; the top ten hold around 15%. Antigens for these TCRs are unknown. This material consisted of cultured CD8+ T cells from PBMCs, taken from culture after CMV antigen stimulation. Every receptor here comes from a human donor in good health (CMV status not recorded). Some clones in this sample may be carry-over from other donors' samples.

The V and J genes are TRBV4-1 and TRBJ2-2, with 8 bases that match TRBD2. Germline V gives CDR1 MGHRA, CDR2 YSYEKL. The CDR3 is 15 amino acids. With 0 bases clipped from V and 5 bases from J, the junction kept 2 bases outside the gene matches. Written as DNA, the CDR3 is TGCGCCAGCAGCCAAGATGGGACTAGGACCGGGGAGCTGTTTTTT. It yields the protein CASSQDGTRTGELFF.

The table lists this clonotype with a few counts. The chain employs TRBV7-6 and TRBJ2-5; D perhaps matches TRBD1 (6 bases). Germline assignment: CDR1 SGHVS and CDR2 FNYEAQ. V gave up 1 base and J gave up 2 bases, with 23 bases separating them. This CDR3 comprises 19 residues. The CDR3 protein is CASSLEFWRTDEFQETQYF. In DNA form, the CDR3 reads TGTGCCAGCAGCTTAGAATTCTGGCGGACAGATGAATTTCAAGAGACCCAGTACTTC.

The rearrangement uses TRBV7-4 and TRBJ1-1; weak D call: TRBD1 (5 bases). V was cut by 5 bases and J by 0 bases, with 25 bases left in between. CDR1 and CDR2 from the germline V gene are SGHVT and SQSDAQ. The CDR3 is 19 amino acids. DNA of the CDR3: TGTGCCAGCAGCCTAGGGAGAGGGGCCCCGGGAGAGGTGAACACTGAAGCTTTCTTT. It specifies CASSLGRGAPGEVNTEAFF.

This clonotype was seen a handful of times. CDR3 nucleotide sequence: TGTGCCAGCAGTTACTCGGGTAACAGGGGAGATGAGCAGTTCTTC. Amino acids: CASSYSGNRGDEQFF. This chain joins TRBV6-5 and TRBJ2-1; 7 bases are shared with TRBD1. This CDR3 has 15 residues. V gave up 0 bases and J gave up 8 bases; unmatched junction bases: 7. From germline, CDR1 is MNHEY and CDR2 SVGAGI.

This chain links TRBV2 with TRBJ1-1, with a tentative D call TRBD1 (6 bases). The CDR3 consists of 12 residues. Germline V gene data show CDR1 as SNHLY and CDR2 as FYNNEI. Trimming cost V 11 bases and J 4 bases, with 14 bases left between them. CDR3 residues: CACPGVFTEAFF. In nucleotides, the CDR3 is TGTGCCTGCCCAGGGGTTTTCACTGAAGCTTTCTTT.

This clonotype showed up just a few times. The chain uses TRBV12-3 or TRBV12-4 and TRBJ2-7; 13 bases map to TRBD2. The CDR3 consists of 16 residues. J lost 3 bases, V lost 0 bases, and 2 bases had no gene match. CDR3 sequence: CASSLAGTSGDYEQYF. DNA for the CDR3: TGTGCCAGCAGTTTAGCCGGGACTAGCGGGGACTACGAGCAGTACTTC.

This sequence joins TRBV6-8 and TRBJ1-2, with D unclear. Germline V gives CDR1 MNHGY, CDR2 SAAAGT. Deletions cut 2 bases from V and 1 base from J, with 8 bases between. This CDR3 spans 14 amino acids. Here the CDR3 DNA reads TGTGCCAGCAGTTACAGGCAGAGTAACTATGGCTACACCTTC. Its translation is CASSYRQSNYGYTF.

The chain couples TRBV20-1 to TRBJ1-6; TRBD1 aligns across 7 bases. Trimming at V came to 6 bases and at J to 6 bases, leaving 11 bases not matched to a gene. CDR1 is DFQATT and CDR2 is SNEGSKA in the germline V gene (reference sequence). CDR3 size: 15 residues. CDR3 in amino acids: CSAGAWDSPNSPLHF. The DNA of the CDR3 is TGCAGTGCGGGAGCCTGGGACAGCCCTAATTCACCCCTCCACTTT.

This clonotype turned up a few times. The chain links TRBV5-6 to TRBJ2-2; TRBD1 might be the D (5 bases). This CDR3 spans 16 amino acids. V was cut by 4 bases and J by 0 bases, with 13 bases left in between. The germline gives CDR1 SGHDT, CDR2 YYEEEE. The chain's CDR3 is CASSPRWTSNTGELFF. In DNA form, the CDR3 reads TGTGCCAGCAGCCCACGCTGGACATCGAACACCGGGGAGCTGTTTTTT. The full variable domain, its missing parts supplied by reference TRBV5-6 and TRBJ2-2, is DAGVTQSPTHLIKTRGQQVTLRCSPKSGHDTVSWYQQALGQGPQFIFQYYEEEERQRGNFPDRFSGHQFPNYSSELNVNALLLGDSALYLCASSPRWTSNTGELFFGEGSRLTVL.

V usage is TRBV29-1 and J usage is TRBJ2-2, with 9 positions matching TRBD1. The V and J ends lost 6 bases and 2 bases, in that order; junction bases with no gene match: 1. The CDR3 contains 13 residues. Germline-derived CDR1 and CDR2 are SQVTM and ANQGSEA. The CDR3 DNA reads TGCAGCGTACAGGGGGCTAACACCGGGGAGCTGTTTTTT. This sequence encodes CSVQGANTGELFF.

Comment on this clonotype: A single base separates this from a much larger clone, so it may be a read error. The chain uses TRBV7-6 and TRBJ2-1; no clear D. CDR3 length: 16 residues. Germline CDR1 SGHVS, CDR2 FNYEAQ. With 1 base removed from V and 4 bases from J, the gap between germline ends came to 14 bases. CDR3 in DNA: TGTGCCAGCAGCTTAGGTAAAGCTGGCGGATACAATGAGCAGTTCTTC. This encodes CASSLGKAGGYNEQFF.

The V and J genes are TRBV11-2 and TRBJ2-4; D is undetermined. This CDR3 comprises 16 residues. Germline values: CDR1 SGHAT, CDR2 FQNNGV. With 3 bases removed from V and 0 bases from J, the gap between germline ends came to 12 bases. This chain's CDR3 is CASSLSMWEAKNIQYF. CDR3 in DNA: TGTGCCAGCAGCTTGTCTATGTGGGAAGCCAAAAACATTCAGTACTTC.

This clonotype has a handful of counts. CDR3 DNA: TGTGCCAGCAGCCACGATCCATATAGCAATCAGCCCCAGCATTTT. Protein sequence: CASSHDPYSNQPQHF. V is TRBV6-2 or TRBV6-3 and J is TRBJ1-5; D call uncertain. CDR3 size: 15 residues. Germline CDR1 MNHEY, CDR2 SVGEGT. V was trimmed by 6 bases and J by 0 bases, leaving 12 bases between them.

Only a few counts were recorded for this clonotype. V gene TRBV7-9 combines with J gene TRBJ1-6; the D is unclear. This CDR3 spans 13 amino acids. Germline values: CDR1 SEHNR, CDR2 FQNEAQ (reference sequence). Trimming left V 3 bases short and J 5 bases short, with 5 bases between. DNA of the CDR3: TGTGCCAGCAGCTTGGAAAATAATTCACCCCTCCACTTT. Its protein product is CASSLENNSPLHF.

The chain has TRBV6-5 and TRBJ2-2; no firm D call. The CDR3 contains 15 residues. Trimming removed 1 base from V and 5 bases from J, with 11 bases in between. Per the germline V gene, CDR1 is MNHEY and CDR2 is SVGAGI. CDR3 protein: CASSYFTISTGELFF. CDR3 DNA sequence: TGTGCCAGCAGTTACTTTACCATTTCTACCGGGGAGCTGTTTTTT.

The chain employs TRBV19 and TRBJ2-2; D perhaps matches TRBD1 (5 bases). This CDR3 is 17 amino acids long. CDR1 and CDR2 from the germline V gene are LNHDA and SQIVND (reference sequence). V gave up 1 base and J gave up 4 bases, with 16 bases separating them. The CDR3 region has the DNA TGTGCCAGTAGTATAGGAGTTATGGGGCAGAGCACCGGGGAGCTGTTTTTT. It yields the protein CASSIGVMGQSTGELFF. Together with reference TRBV19 and TRBJ2-2, the CDR3 gives the full variable domain: DGGITQSPKYLFRKEGQNVTLSCEQNLNHDAMYWYRQDPGQGLRLIYYSQIVNDFQKGDIAEGYSVSREKKESFPLTVTSAQKNPTAFYLCASSIGVMGQSTGELFFGEGSRLTVL.

This clonotype was detected a few times. This chain uses TRBV12-3 or TRBV12-4 with TRBJ1-1; maybe TRBD1 (5 bases). With 2 bases removed from V and 1 base from J, the gap between germline ends came to 17 bases. CDR3 size: 17 residues. Written as DNA, the CDR3 is TGTGCCAGCAGTTTATGGGACGTGGGAGAGGGGAACACTGAAGCTTTCTTT. Amino acid sequence: CASSLWDVGEGNTEAFF.

In its sample, this clonotype was seen a few times. The rearrangement links TRBV19 to TRBJ2-7; unclear D gene. The CDR3 is made up of 13 amino acids. Germline V gene data show CDR1 as LNHDA and CDR2 as SQIVND (reference sequence). Trimming pared 0 bases from V and 6 bases from J, leaving 9 bases between. The CDR3 sequence is CASSIDAITEQYF. CDR3 coding DNA: TGTGCCAGTAGTATAGATGCCATTACCGAGCAGTACTTC. Filled out from reference TRBV19 and TRBJ2-7, the complete variable domain reads DGGITQSPKYLFRKEGQNVTLSCEQNLNHDAMYWYRQDPGQGLRLIYYSQIVNDFQKGDIAEGYSVSREKKESFPLTVTSAQKNPTAFYLCASSIDAITEQYFGPGTRLTVT.

This clonotype has at least ten counts. The rearrangement links TRBV5-4 to TRBJ2-3; unclear D gene. CDR3 length: 13 amino acids. CDR1 and CDR2 (germline): SGHNT, YYREEE (reference sequence). Trimming removed 4 bases at V and 9 bases at J, with 15 bases between. The DNA of the CDR3 is TGTGCCAGCAGCCCCAACTTCTCCAGAACGCAGTATTTT. Translated, it gives CASSPNFSRTQYF.